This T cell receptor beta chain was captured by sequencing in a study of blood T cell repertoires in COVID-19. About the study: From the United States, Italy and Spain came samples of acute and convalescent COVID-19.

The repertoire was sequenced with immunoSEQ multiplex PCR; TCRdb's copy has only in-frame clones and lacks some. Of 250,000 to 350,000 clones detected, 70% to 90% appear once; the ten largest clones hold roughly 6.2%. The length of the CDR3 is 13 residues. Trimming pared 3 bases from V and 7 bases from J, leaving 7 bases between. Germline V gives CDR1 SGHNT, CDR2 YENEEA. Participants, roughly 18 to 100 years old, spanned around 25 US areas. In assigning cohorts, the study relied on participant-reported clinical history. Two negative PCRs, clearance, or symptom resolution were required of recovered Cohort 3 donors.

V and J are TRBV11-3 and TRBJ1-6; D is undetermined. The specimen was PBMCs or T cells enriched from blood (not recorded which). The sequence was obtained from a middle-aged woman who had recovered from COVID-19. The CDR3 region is CASSFTANSPLHF. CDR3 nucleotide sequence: TGTGCCAGCAGCTTTACAGCCAATTCACCCCTCCACTTT.